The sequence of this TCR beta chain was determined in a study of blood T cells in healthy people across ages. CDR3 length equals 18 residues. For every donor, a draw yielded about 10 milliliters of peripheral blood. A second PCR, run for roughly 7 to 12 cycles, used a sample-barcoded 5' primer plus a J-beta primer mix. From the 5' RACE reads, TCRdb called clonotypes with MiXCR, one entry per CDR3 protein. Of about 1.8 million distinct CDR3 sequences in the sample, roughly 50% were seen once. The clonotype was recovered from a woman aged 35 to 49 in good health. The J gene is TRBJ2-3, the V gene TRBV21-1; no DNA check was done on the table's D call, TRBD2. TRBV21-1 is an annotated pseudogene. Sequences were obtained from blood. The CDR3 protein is CASSAEPASGGATDTQYF. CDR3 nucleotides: TGTGCCAGCAGCGCCGAGCCCGCTAGCGGGGGGGCAACAGATACGCAGTATTTT.